This T cell receptor beta chain was recorded in a study of shared clonotypes between healthy human individuals. The V and J ends lost 0 bases and 2 bases, in that order; junction bases with no gene match: 4. The CDR3 sequence is 16 residues long. Per the germline V gene, CDR1 is MGHRA and CDR2 is YSYEKL. Produced via immunoSEQ multiplex PCR; TCRdb's table is partial and in-frame only. The data contain some 2 million clones, 85% to 95% of them seen just once; the ten biggest clones take up roughly 0.13%. Adult Caucasians living in Nashville, Tennessee made up all of the donors. This clone turned up a few times.

Source material: naive CD4+ T cells sorted from blood. Subset indicated: CD45RA+ positively selected. The TCR sequence derives from a man younger than 30 in good health. The chain employs TRBV4-1 and TRBJ2-5; 9 bases are shared with TRBD2. DNA for the CDR3: TGCGCCAGCAGCCAAGAACCTAGCGGGACACAAGAGACCCAGTACTTC. It codes for CASSQEPSGTQETQYF.